This passage covers 24 T cell receptor beta chains from one sample sequenced in a study of blood T cells in healthy people across ages. A second PCR, run for about 7 to 11 cycles, used a sample-barcoded 5' primer plus a J-beta primer mix. From the 5' RACE reads, TCRdb called clonotypes with MiXCR, one entry per CDR3 protein. Of about 1.6 million distinct CDR3 sequences listed, roughly 32% are singletons. Sequencing input: blood. The receptors were gathered from a woman younger than 45 in good health.

This clonotype was counted only a few times. The chain employs TRBV9 and TRBJ2-7; TRBD1 matches at 8 bases. The CDR3 is 15 amino acids. Germline loops: CDR1 SGDLS, CDR2 YYNGEE. V lost 4 bases, J lost 6 bases, and 12 bases stayed unmatched. The CDR3 bases are TGTGCCAGCAGCCCCAGTGCAGGGGGCGGATCCGAGCAGTACTTC. Translating it yields CASSPSAGGGSEQYF.

This clonotype came up a few times. V and J are TRBV9 and TRBJ2-1; 8 bases agree with TRBD1. Germline loops: CDR1 SGDLS, CDR2 YYNGEE. The CDR3 runs to 14 residues. After removal of 4 bases from V and 4 bases from J, the junction contained 4 bases not matched to a gene. The CDR3 region has the DNA TGTGCCAGCAGCAAAGACAGGGGATACAATGAGCAGTTCTTC. Its translation: CASSKDRGYNEQFF.

The rearrangement links TRBV6-2 or TRBV6-3 to TRBJ2-7; TRBD1 matches at 10 bases. The J segment lost 2 bases and the V segment lost 7 bases, leaving 8 bases of the junction unmatched. This CDR3 spans 15 amino acids. Germline CDR1 and CDR2: MNHEY and SVGEGT. In nucleotides, the CDR3 is TGTGCCAGCACCAAACCCGGGACAGGGGCCTACGAGCAGTACTTC. The encoded protein is CASTKPGTGAYEQYF.

The chain combines TRBV28 with TRBJ2-5; the D gene could be TRBD1 or TRBD2 (5 bases each). Near its end, the DNA agrees better with TRBJ2-7, so the J call may be wrong. The CDR3 length is 14 residues. Looked up from germline, CDR1 is MDHEN and CDR2 is SYDVKM. The CDR3 loop reads CASSSPGLRDEQYF. The CDR3 region has the DNA TGTGCCAGCAGTTCCCCAGGGTTGAGGGACGAGCAGTACTTC.

This clonotype was detected ten times or more. One end of the junction is discordant with germline, which a read error may explain. The chain is built from TRBV7-9 and TRBJ2-3, with D perhaps matching TRBD2 (6 bases). The CDR3 totals 14 residues. Germline CDR1 and CDR2: SEHNR and FQNEAQ (reference sequence). The CDR3 loop reads CASSPGLLTDTQYF. DNA for the CDR3: TGCGCCAGCAGTCCGGGACTCCTCACAGATACGCAGTATTTT.

The chain joins TRBV5-6 to TRBJ2-4; 11 nucleotides agree with TRBD2. This CDR3 has 16 amino acids. V trimming: 5 bases; J trimming: 4 bases; junction bases outside the gene matches: 8. CDR1 and CDR2 (germline): SGHDT, YYEEEE. For the CDR3, the DNA is TGTGCCAGCAGTTCCGGGGGACTAGCGGTGAAAAACATTCAGTACTTC. As protein: CASSSGGLAVKNIQYF.

V is TRBV10-3 and J is TRBJ2-1; D may be TRBD1 (5 bases). The CDR3 spans 15 residues. The ends were cut back, 6 bases at V and 9 bases at J, with 21 bases in the middle. Germline assignment: CDR1 ENHRY and CDR2 SYGVKD. In nucleotides, the CDR3 is TGTGCCATCAGGGCCTTTGACAGACTCCTCGCTGAGCAGTTCTTC. It yields the protein CAIRAFDRLLAEQFF.

V usage is TRBV13 and J usage is TRBJ2-7; D is uncertain. The germline CDR1 and CDR2 sequences are PRHDT and FYEKMQ (reference sequence). This CDR3 comprises 15 residues. V lost 2 bases to trimming and J lost 0 bases, with 11 bases between them. CDR3 protein: CASSLRTDRSYEQYF. The CDR3 bases are TGTGCCAGCAGCTTAAGAACAGATCGCTCCTACGAGCAGTACTTC. Using reference TRBV13 and TRBJ2-7 for the parts outside the CDR3, the full variable domain is AAGVIQSPRHLIKEKRETATLKCYPIPRHDTVYWYQQGPGQDPQFLISFYEKMQSDKGSIPDRFSAQQFSDYHSELNMSSLELGDSALYFCASSLRTDRSYEQYFGPGTRLTVT.

There are many counts of this clonotype. The genes are TRBV29-1 and TRBJ1-1; D call uncertain. CDR1 is SQVTM, CDR2 ANQGSEA, per germline. Trimming pared 7 bases from V and 0 bases from J, leaving 9 bases between. CDR3 size: 12 residues. CDR3 protein: CSAIRLNTEAFF. The CDR3 region has the DNA TGCAGCGCCATACGGTTGAACACTGAAGCTTTCTTT. The full variable domain, in which reference TRBV29-1 and TRBJ1-1 provide the parts outside the CDR3, is SAVISQKPSRDICQRGTSLTIQCQVDSQVTMMFWYRQQPGQSLTLIATANQGSEATYESGFVIDKFPISRPNLTFSTLTVSNMSPEDSSIYLCSAIRLNTEAFFGQGTRLTVV.

This chain joins TRBV30 and TRBJ2-1; 10 bases line up with TRBD2. The V segment lost 3 bases and the J segment 8 bases; nucleotides outside the gene matches: 1. This CDR3 is built from 12 residues. Per germline, CDR1 GTSNPN and CDR2 SVGIG (reference sequence). Here the CDR3 reads CAWRLAGYEQFF. CDR3 bases: TGTGCCTGGAGACTAGCGGGATATGAGCAGTTCTTC.

The gene calls are TRBV20-1 and TRBJ2-3; no reliable D call. The germline V gene has CDR1 DFQATT and CDR2 SNEGSKA (reference sequence). This CDR3 spans 12 amino acids. V lost 4 bases to trimming and J lost 0 bases, with 5 bases between them. The CDR3 loop reads CSAMESTDTQYF. The CDR3 DNA follows: TGCAGTGCTATGGAAAGCACAGATACGCAGTATTTT.

The chain couples TRBV2 to TRBJ1-2, with 9 bases matching TRBD1. V was clipped by 2 bases and J by 8 bases; unmatched bases: 9. Germline V lookup: CDR1 SNHLY, CDR2 FYNNEI. The CDR3 covers 15 residues. The chain's CDR3 is CASSELAQGAGGYTF. The CDR3 bases are TGTGCCAGCAGTGAACTAGCACAGGGGGCGGGAGGCTACACCTTC.

J is TRBJ2-7 and V is TRBV6-1; 9 bases map to TRBD2. The V and J ends lost 3 bases and 0 bases, in that order; junction bases with no gene match: 9. The germline CDR1 and CDR2 sequences are MNHNS and SASEGT. The CDR3 totals 17 residues. The DNA for the CDR3 is TGTGCCAGCAGTGAGGGGACTAGCTCCCGGAGCTCCTACGAGCAGTACTTC. It encodes CASSEGTSSRSSYEQYF.

This clonotype was observed a handful of times. CDR3 in amino acids: CASSGSLRRRQGNEQFF. Written as DNA, the CDR3 is TGTGCCAGCAGTGGGTCCCTCCGTAGAAGACAGGGTAATGAGCAGTTCTTC. The chain employs TRBV6-1 and TRBJ2-1; 7 positions agree with TRBD1. The CDR3 loop spans 17 amino acids. Germline-derived CDR1 and CDR2 are MNHNS and SASEGT. J was trimmed by 7 bases and V by 4 bases; bases with no gene match: 16.

The rearrangement uses TRBV6-5 and TRBJ1-2; 7 bases match TRBD1. Germline V CDR1 and CDR2: MNHEY, SVGAGI. Losses at the gene ends were 6 bases for V and 5 bases for J; bases not matched to a gene: 6. The CDR3 totals 13 residues. The CDR3, as DNA: TGTGCCAGCAGGCCCACAGGGGCGTATGGCTACACCTTC. Its protein is CASRPTGAYGYTF.

The chain recombines TRBV13 with TRBJ2-1; unclear D gene. The V gene lost 0 bases and the J gene lost 6 bases, with 9 bases spanning the gap. The CDR3 has 14 amino acids. Germline values: CDR1 PRHDT, CDR2 FYEKMQ (reference sequence). The CDR3 region has the DNA TGTGCCAGCAGCTTAGGCCCCCATGGCAATGAGCAGTTCTTC. This translates into CASSLGPHGNEQFF.

The chain joins TRBV4-1 to TRBJ2-1; 8 bases agree with TRBD2. This CDR3 comprises 16 residues. Germline assignment: CDR1 MGHRA and CDR2 YSYEKL. The J segment lost 8 bases and the V segment lost 4 bases, leaving 13 bases of the junction unmatched. The chain's CDR3 is CASSPRITGGPHEQFF. CDR3 nucleotides: TGCGCCAGCAGCCCGAGGATAACGGGAGGGCCCCATGAGCAGTTCTTC.

This chain joins TRBV20-1 and TRBJ2-4; TRBD1 aligns across 7 bases. The CDR3 has 13 amino acids. V shed 6 bases, J shed 8 bases, and the junction held 10 bases outside the gene matches. The V gene's germline CDR1 is DFQATT and CDR2 SNEGSKA (reference sequence). This CDR3 is CSARGQYVDIQYF. CDR3 DNA: TGCAGTGCAAGGGGACAGTATGTAGACATTCAGTACTTC.

The chain has TRBV30 and TRBJ1-1; D remains unclear. Germline assignment: CDR1 GTSNPN and CDR2 SVGIG (reference sequence). The CDR3 consists of 11 residues. Trimming pared 4 bases from V and 2 bases from J, leaving 5 bases between. Written as DNA, the CDR3 is TGTGCCTGGACTAGAAACACTGAAGCTTTCTTT. Its protein is CAWTRNTEAFF. Together with reference TRBV30 and TRBJ1-1, the CDR3 gives the full variable domain: SQTIHQWPATLVQPVGSPLSLECTVEGTSNPNLYWYRQAAGRGLQLLFYSVGIGQISSEVPQNLSASRPQDRQFILSSKKLLLSDSGFYLCAWTRNTEAFFGQGTRLTVV.

As to this clonotype: A much larger clone differs by one base, so this may be a read error. This chain joins TRBV29-1 and TRBJ2-1; TRBD1 is a possible D gene (6 bases). The CDR3 runs to 15 residues. CDR1 SQVTM and CDR2 ANQGSEA come from the germline V gene. The CDR3 DNA is TGCAGCGTTTCCGGGACATTAAGCTCCTACAATGTGCAGTTCTTC. Its protein is CSVSGTLSSYNVQFF.

The J gene is TRBJ2-4, the V gene TRBV29-1; 7 bases match TRBD1. The CDR3 spans 11 residues. V gave up 0 bases and J gave up 13 bases; unmatched junction bases: 3. CDR1 is SQVTM, CDR2 ANQGSEA, per germline. The CDR3 region has the DNA TGCAGCGTTGAAGAACCAGGGGGACAGTACTTC. Translating gives CSVEEPGGQYF.

The chain couples TRBV5-1 to TRBJ1-2; possible D gene TRBD1, 5 bases. This CDR3 contains 13 residues. In germline, CDR1 is SGHRS, CDR2 YFSETQ. Between the trimmed V and J ends, which lost 4 bases and 8 bases, there was a span of 15 bases. CDR3 loop: CASSDDLGRGYTF. Written as DNA, the CDR3 is TGCGCCAGCAGCGATGACCTGGGGCGCGGCTACACCTTC.

This clonotype was found many times. The chain employs TRBV6-5 and TRBJ2-5; tentatively, D is TRBD2 (5 bases). The CDR3 contains 15 residues. The V gene's germline CDR1 is MNHEY and CDR2 SVGAGI. The V end was cut by 0 bases, the J end by 5 bases, with 13 bases between. In nucleotides, the CDR3 is TGTGCCAGCAGTTACTCAGCGGTTCAGTGGGAGACCCAGTACTTC. Protein sequence: CASSYSAVQWETQYF.

This clonotype was counted between two and nine times. The V call is TRBV6-6, the J call TRBJ2-3; D call uncertain. The germline V gene encodes CDR1 MNHNY and CDR2 SVGAGI (reference sequence). V gave up 6 bases and J gave up 0 bases, with 13 bases separating them. The CDR3 has 15 amino acids. The CDR3 coding sequence is TGTGCCAGCAGCGACTGGTCTCATAGCACAGATACGCAGTATTTT. Its translation is CASSDWSHSTDTQYF.